This T cell receptor (beta chain) is drawn from a study of human T cells and chemical hapten exposure. Study-wide results and limits: Expanded TCRs showed more large CDR3 clusters than pre-sensitization or healthy control sets.

TCRdb passed the RACE reads through MiXCR, listing each CDR3 protein once. The sample lists a few hundred thousand distinct CDR3 sequences; more than 5% were seen once. Noted time point: patch test 2, 6 weeks after DPC sensitization. Treatment reported: therapeutic diphenylcyclopropenone sensitization with weekly scalp DPC. Alopecia patients between 18 and 70 years old and suitable for DPC were used as donors. As for this clonotype: The antigen remains unidentified. A much larger clone sits a single nucleotide away, making a read error possible.

The CDR3 contains 19 residues. The receptor was isolated from a woman aged 18-30 years with alopecia areata. Some clones in this sample may be carry-over from other donors' samples. The chain combines TRBV23-1 with TRBJ1-4, with D tentatively TRBD1 (5 bases). TRBV23-1 is assigned to the ORF class and has an uncertain function. The sample was whole blood, taken in connection with sensitization to the hapten diphenylcyclopropenone (DPC). CDR3: CASSPLGANATQHNENLFF. The CDR3 DNA reads as TGCGCCAGCAGTCCGCTCGGGGCCAACGCAACACAACATAATGAAAATCTGTTTTTT.